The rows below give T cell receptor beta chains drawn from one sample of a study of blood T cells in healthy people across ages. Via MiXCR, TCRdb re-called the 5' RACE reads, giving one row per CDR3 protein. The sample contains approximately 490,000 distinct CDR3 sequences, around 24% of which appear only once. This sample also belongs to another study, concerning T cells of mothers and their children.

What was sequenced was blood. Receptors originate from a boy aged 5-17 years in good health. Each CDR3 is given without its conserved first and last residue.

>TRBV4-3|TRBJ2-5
ASSQGVLASEETQY
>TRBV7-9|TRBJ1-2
ASRPQGAWYGYT
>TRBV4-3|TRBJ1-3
ASSQASGGSGNTIY
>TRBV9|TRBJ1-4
ASSVGRRAGSATNEKLF
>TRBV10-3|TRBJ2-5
AISGSQGQETQY
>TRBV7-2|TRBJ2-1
ASRLGLAGGNEQF
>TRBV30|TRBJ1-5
AWSTQGNQPQH
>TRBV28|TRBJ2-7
ASSASGTEVKY
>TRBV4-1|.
ASSQVASGPSYEQY
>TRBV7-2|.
ASSLAPGRGGEQY
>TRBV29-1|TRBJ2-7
SVVSGTGLEQY
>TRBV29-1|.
SVEKGEGETQY
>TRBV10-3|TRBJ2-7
AATQGLSYEQY
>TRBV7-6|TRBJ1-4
ASSLAVSGEGEKLF
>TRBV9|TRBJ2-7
ASSVGQGLAYEQY
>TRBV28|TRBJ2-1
ASSFRRTGSPL
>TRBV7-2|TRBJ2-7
ASSLAFREQY
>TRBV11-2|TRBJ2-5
ASSSYQETQY
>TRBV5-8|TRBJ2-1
ASSLERLSYNEQF
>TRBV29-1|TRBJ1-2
SVVGGVNYGYT
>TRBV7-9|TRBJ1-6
ASSPLEGVSPLH
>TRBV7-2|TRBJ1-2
ASSLIGTDYGHT
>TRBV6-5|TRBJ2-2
ASSYAHGGTATGELF
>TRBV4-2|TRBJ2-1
ASSQEVGVDEQF
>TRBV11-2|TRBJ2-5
ASSRPGQGAIKTQY
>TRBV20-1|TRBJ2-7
SARGSTAGVENGQY